This TCR beta chain emerged from a study of T cell responses to AZD1222 COVID-19 vaccine (dated by TCRdb to 2020 to 2023). For the wider study: Because spike-specific TCR depth and breadth did not differ between the two schedules, AZD1222 recipients who got a second dose at roughly 4 weeks were pooled with those who got a second dose at roughly 12 weeks. TCR sequencing covered over 230 trial participants: approximately 200 given two doses of AZD1222 and around 25 given two doses of MenACWY control vaccine. Enrollment into the trials was organized by age into subgroups of 18-55, 56-69 and 70-plus years, and those subgroups contained roughly 160, 29 and 62 TCR-sequenced participants, respectively.

Remarks on this clone: Its antigen remains undetermined. It has no much larger one-base neighbor in the sample; base qualities were not kept.

Per the publication, the time point label means: baseline before first vaccination. Vaccinee samples were obtained from the UK trials COV001 and COV002, which included a single-blind randomized controlled phase 2/3 trial of AZD1222 (ChAdOx1 nCoV-19) in healthy adults. Trial participant PBMC samples were collected at day 0 and day 28 after the second dose for TCRbeta chain sequencing. The CDR3 regions of human TCRbeta chains were subjected to immunosequencing. The paper's processing steps were these. Repertoire TCRs were checked for matches against a reference library of SARS-CoV-2-specific TCRs that had been generated using the MIRA antigen-specificity platform. Breadth was defined as the fraction of unique TCRs that were SARS-CoV-2-associated. Depth was defined as the fraction of total T cells that were SARS-CoV-2-associated. Using the MIRA data, each spike-specific TCR was mapped to the spike region that the TCR reacts to and placed in a CD4 or CD8 class. Log10-transformed breadth and depth values were compared by one-way ANOVA with Sidak's multiple comparisons tests. Held by TCRdb, this immuneACCESS table contains in-frame sequences only and omits some clones. Under half of the omission traces to an unresolved V gene where checked; the cause of the rest is unknown. The DNA was the basis for D and trimming; V, J and clone size are from that table. The sample table contains over 65,000 clones; only one count was recorded for about 87% of them. The top ten constitute over 5.5% of the sample.

The junction shows trimming of 3 bases on V and 4 bases on J, and the gene matches do not reach 6 bases of it. Inclusive of the bounding cysteine and phenylalanine, the CDR3 is 15 residues long. Of all the DNA, just the CDR3 is kept, 45 bases in frame from base 1. The germline V gene (reference sequence) provides CDR1 LNHNV and CDR2 YYDKDF. What the study reported, not specific to this receptor: Because no day 14 peak-response samples were available, the repertoires could be characterized only after the peak T cell response. Most participants were white British and females outnumbered males, and the authors suggested that clonal diversity may have been underestimated. Conclusions about previously exposed vaccinees are limited, since just five or six AZD1222 recipients were seropositive for SARS-CoV-2 at baseline. CD4 TCRs associated with the vaccine covered the entire spike protein, and the dominant responses were in regions 160-218 and 743-854. The 56-69-year group was small, and its depth increase did not reach significance, likely because of low power. Spike-specific TCR breadth and depth rose significantly after two AZD1222 doses compared with day 0 and with MenACWY recipients. Nearly half of unique spike-specific TCRs reportedly recognized epitopes outside regions mutated in the B.1.351 and B.1.1.7 variants.

Sample: peripheral blood, taken on day 0 of AZD1222 vaccination. The chain uses TRBV15 and TRBJ1-1, with TRBD1 identical over 9 junction bases. This receptor was taken from an adult in good health. The DNA sequence reads TGTGCCACCAGCAGTGGACAGGGGCTTGGCACTGAAGCTTTCTTT. The resulting protein is CATSSGQGLGTEAFF. Full variable domain (CDR3 extended with the reference TRBV15 and TRBJ1-1 proteins): DAMVIQNPRYQVTQFGKPVTLSCSQTLNHNVMYWYQQKSSQAPKLLFHYYDKDFNNEADTPDNFQSRRPNTSFCFLDIRSPGLGDTAMYLCATSSGQGLGTEAFFGQGTRLTVV.